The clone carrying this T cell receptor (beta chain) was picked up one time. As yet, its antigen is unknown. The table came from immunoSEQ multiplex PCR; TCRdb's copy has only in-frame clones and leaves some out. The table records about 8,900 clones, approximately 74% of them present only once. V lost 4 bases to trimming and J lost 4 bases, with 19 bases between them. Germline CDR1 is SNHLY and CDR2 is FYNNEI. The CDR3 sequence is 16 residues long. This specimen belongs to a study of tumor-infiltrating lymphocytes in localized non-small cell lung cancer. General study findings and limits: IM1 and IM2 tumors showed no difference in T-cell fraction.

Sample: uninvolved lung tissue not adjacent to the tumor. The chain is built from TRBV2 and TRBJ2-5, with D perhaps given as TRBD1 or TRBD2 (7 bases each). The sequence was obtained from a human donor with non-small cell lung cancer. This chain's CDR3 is CASSAQAPRGGETQYF. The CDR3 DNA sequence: TGTGCCAGCAGTGCCCAGGCCCCCAGGGGGGGAGAGACCCAGTACTTC.